What follows describes a single T cell receptor (beta chain). Study processing details: Nucleated cell counts were estimated from reference gene primer amplification. Only in-frame clones appear in the TCRdb table, and some are missing; sequencing was by immunoSEQ multiplex PCR. That table furnishes V, J and clone size, whereas the DNA furnished D and trimming. The profile shows roughly 400,000 clones, 70% to 90% of them singletons. Assignment of participants to cohorts was predicated upon participant-reported clinical history. There are 14 residues in the CDR3. After removal of 6 bases from V and 6 bases from J, the junction contained 5 bases not matched to a gene. Germline V gene lookup returns CDR1 MNHEY and CDR2 SMNVEV (reference sequence). The sample originates from a study of blood T cell repertoires in COVID-19. The overall study: Samples of COVID-19 (acute and convalescent) were obtained from the United States, Italy and Spain. T cells, B-cell-depleted T cells, or PBMCs provided the cDNA or gDNA that served as material.

The chain combines TRBV27 with TRBJ1-6, with 7 bases aligning to TRBD1. Input material: PBMCs or T cells enriched from blood (not recorded which). The receptor comes from a woman between 18 and 29 years old who had been exposed to COVID-19. For the CDR3, the DNA is TGTGCCAGCAGCCTGGGGACAGCTAATTCACCCCTCCACTTT. Protein sequence: CASSLGTANSPLHF.